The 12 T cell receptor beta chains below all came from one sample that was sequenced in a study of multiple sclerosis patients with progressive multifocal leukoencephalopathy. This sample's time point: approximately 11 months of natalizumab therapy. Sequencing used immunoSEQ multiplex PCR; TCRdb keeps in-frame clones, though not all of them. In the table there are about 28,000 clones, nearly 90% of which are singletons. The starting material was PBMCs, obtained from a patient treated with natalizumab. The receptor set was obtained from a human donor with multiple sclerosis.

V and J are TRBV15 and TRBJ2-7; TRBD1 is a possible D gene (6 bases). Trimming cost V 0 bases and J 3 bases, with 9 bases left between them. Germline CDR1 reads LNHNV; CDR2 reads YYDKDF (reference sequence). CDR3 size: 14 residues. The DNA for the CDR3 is TGTGCCACCAGCAGAGATCCAGGGGACTACGAGCAGTACTTC. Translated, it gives CATSRDPGDYEQYF.

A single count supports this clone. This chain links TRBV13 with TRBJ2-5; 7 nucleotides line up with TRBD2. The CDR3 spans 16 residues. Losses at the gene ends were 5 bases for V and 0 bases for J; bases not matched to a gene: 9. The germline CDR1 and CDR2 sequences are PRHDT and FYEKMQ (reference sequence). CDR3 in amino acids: CASSVRGESYQETQYF. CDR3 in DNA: TGTGCCAGCAGCGTCCGGGGGGAGTCGTACCAAGAGACCCAGTACTTC.

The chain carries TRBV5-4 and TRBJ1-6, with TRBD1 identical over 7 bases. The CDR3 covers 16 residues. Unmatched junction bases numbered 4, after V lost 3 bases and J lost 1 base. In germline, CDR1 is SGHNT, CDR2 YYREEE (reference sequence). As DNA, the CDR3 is TGTGCCAGCAGCTCTGGGACAGTTTCCTATAATTCACCCCTCCACTTT. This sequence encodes CASSSGTVSYNSPLHF.

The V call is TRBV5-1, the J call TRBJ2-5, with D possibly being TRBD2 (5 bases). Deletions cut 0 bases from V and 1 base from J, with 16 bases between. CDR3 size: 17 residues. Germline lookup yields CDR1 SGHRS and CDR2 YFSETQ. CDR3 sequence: CASSLAEVSGSQETQYF. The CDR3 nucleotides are TGCGCCAGCAGCTTGGCCGAAGTATCGGGGTCCCAAGAGACCCAGTACTTC.

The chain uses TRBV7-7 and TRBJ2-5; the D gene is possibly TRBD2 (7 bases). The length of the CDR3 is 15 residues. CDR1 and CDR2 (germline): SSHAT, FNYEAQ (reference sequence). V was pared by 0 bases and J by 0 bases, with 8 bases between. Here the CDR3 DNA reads TGTGCCAGCAGCTTAGCGGGGGGGCACCAAGAGACCCAGTACTTC. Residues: CASSLAGGHQETQYF.

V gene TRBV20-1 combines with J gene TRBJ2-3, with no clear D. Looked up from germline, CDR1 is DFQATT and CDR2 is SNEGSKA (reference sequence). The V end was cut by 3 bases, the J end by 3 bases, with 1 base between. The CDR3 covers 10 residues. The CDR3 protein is CSARTDTQYF. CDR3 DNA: TGCAGTGCTAGGACAGATACGCAGTATTTT.

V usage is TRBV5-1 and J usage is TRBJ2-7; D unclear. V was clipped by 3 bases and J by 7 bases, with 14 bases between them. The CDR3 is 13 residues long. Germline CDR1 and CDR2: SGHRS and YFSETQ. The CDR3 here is CASSSSSAWEQYF. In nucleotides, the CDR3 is TGCGCCAGCAGCTCATCCAGTGCGTGGGAGCAGTACTTC.

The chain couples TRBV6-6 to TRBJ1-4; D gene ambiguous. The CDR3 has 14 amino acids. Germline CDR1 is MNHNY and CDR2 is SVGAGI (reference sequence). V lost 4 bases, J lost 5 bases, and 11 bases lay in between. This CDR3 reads CASSWTVPNEKLFF. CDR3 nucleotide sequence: TGTGCCAGCAGTTGGACGGTTCCAAATGAAAAACTGTTTTTT.

CDR3 nucleotide sequence: TGTGCCAGCAGTTTTACCTCGACAGGTCTCTATGGCTACACCTTC. It translates to CASSFTSTGLYGYTF. The chain has TRBV27 and TRBJ1-2; a weak D match, TRBD1 (6 bases). From germline, CDR1 is MNHEY and CDR2 SMNVEV (reference sequence). V lost 3 bases and J lost 4, with 15 bases in between. The CDR3 sequence is 15 residues long.

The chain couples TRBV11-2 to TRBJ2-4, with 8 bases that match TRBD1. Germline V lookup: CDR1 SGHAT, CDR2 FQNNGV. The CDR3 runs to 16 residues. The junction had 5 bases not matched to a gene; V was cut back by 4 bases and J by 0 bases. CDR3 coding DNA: TGTGCCAGCAGCTGGGCCAGGGGGCGAGCCAAAAACATTCAGTACTTC. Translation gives CASSWARGRAKNIQYF.

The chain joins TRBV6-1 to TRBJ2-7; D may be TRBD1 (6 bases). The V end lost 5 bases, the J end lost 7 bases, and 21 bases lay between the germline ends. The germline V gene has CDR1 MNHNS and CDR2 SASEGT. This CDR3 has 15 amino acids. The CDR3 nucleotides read TGTGCCAGCAGTAACCTCCACTGGGGGCTGGTAGAGCAGTACTTC. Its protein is CASSNLHWGLVEQYF.

CDR3: CASSIGQFNQPQHF. CDR3 nucleotides: TGTGCCAGTAGTATAGGCCAGTTCAATCAGCCCCAGCATTTT. The chain carries TRBV19 and TRBJ1-5; D remains ambiguous. Germline-derived CDR1 and CDR2 are LNHDA and SQIVND (reference sequence). The length of the CDR3 is 14 residues. Between the trimmed V and J ends, which lost 1 base and 3 bases, there was a span of 7 bases.